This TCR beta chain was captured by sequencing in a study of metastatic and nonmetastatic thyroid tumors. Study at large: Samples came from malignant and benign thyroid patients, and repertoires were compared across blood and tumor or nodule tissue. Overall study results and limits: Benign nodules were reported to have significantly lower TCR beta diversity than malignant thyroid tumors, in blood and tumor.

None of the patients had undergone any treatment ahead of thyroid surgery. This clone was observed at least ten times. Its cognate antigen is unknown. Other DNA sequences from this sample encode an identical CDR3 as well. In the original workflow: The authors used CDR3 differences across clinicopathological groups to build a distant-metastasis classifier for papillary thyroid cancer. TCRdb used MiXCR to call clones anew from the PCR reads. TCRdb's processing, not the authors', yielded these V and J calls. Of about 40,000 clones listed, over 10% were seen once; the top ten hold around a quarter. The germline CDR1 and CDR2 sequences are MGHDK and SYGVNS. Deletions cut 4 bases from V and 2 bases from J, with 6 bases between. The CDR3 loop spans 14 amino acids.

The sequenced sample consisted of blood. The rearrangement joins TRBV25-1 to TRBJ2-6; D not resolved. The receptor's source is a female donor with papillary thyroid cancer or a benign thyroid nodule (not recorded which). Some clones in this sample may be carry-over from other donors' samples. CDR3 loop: CASSGATGANVLTF. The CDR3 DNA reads TGTGCCAGCAGTGGAGCAACTGGGGCCAACGTCCTGACTTTC.